The clone carrying this T cell receptor beta chain has a handful of counts. The antigen is undetermined. This entry belongs to a study of beta chain features in type 1 diabetes. Trimming left V 5 bases short and J 4 bases short, with 14 bases between. The CDR3 is 14 residues long. CDR1 LNHDA and CDR2 SQIVND come from the germline V gene (reference sequence). Using CD45RO/CCR7/CD25/CD127/CD95/CD27, CD4+ naive, central memory, regulatory and stem cell-like memory cells were sorted. Study-wide results and limits: The similarity of naive, central memory and Treg TCRB repertoires appeared greater among patients than among healthy donors. Significant though moderate, a shortening of TCRB CDR3s appeared in all four CD4+ subsets of Type 1 diabetes patients. Whatever favoring of shorter templates PCR might show would apply equally to patients and controls.

Investigators reverse transcribed all isolated RNA, so they sequenced expressed TCRB transcripts. Repertoires were generated with immunoSEQ multiplex PCR, while TCRdb's copy carries only in-frame clones and drops some. Found here are 250,000 or so clones, approximately 15% of them singletons; the top ten hold about 0.019%. This chain uses TRBV19 with TRBJ2-5; tentatively, D is TRBD1 (5 bases). The specimen was naive CD4+ T cells from blood. The sequence came from a man aged 25 to 40 with type 1 diabetes. CDR3 DNA sequence: TGTGCCAGTAGTGAACAGGCTTCCGGAGAGACCCAGTACTTC. Translating it yields CASSEQASGETQYF.